Below, 15 T cell receptor beta chains from the same sample are listed, as sequenced in a study of CD8 T cells in ankylosing spondylitis. From the 5' RACE reads, TCRdb called clonotypes with MiXCR, one entry per CDR3 protein. This table holds around 220,000 distinct CDR3 sequences, over 9.5% found once. Sequences were obtained from blood, either unsorted or a sorted T cell fraction (not recorded which). The receptors shown here come from a male donor with ankylosing spondylitis or in good health (not recorded which).

This clonotype has at least ten counts. This chain links TRBV10-2 with TRBJ1-6; TRBD1 agrees at 8 bases. This CDR3 comprises 18 residues. With V trimmed by 7 bases and J by 4 bases, 15 bases remained unmatched. Germline CDR1 and CDR2: WSHSY and SAAADI. CDR3 sequence: CASTGTGGYNFYNSPLHF. The CDR3 DNA reads TGCGCCAGCACCGGGACAGGAGGTTATAATTTTTATAATTCACCCCTCCACTTT.

This clonotype was observed a few times. The chain links TRBV7-3 to TRBJ1-1, with D possibly TRBD1 on 5 matching bases. CDR1 and CDR2 (germline): SGHTA, FQGTGA. This CDR3 comprises 16 residues. The V end was cut by 3 bases, the J end by 0 bases, with 14 bases between. CDR3 region: CASSLGTVPMNTEAFF. CDR3 nucleotide sequence: TGTGCCAGCAGCTTGGGGACGGTACCCATGAACACTGAAGCTTTCTTT.

This clonotype appeared many times. The chain has TRBV9 and TRBJ1-2; 8 bases align to TRBD1. The germline gives CDR1 SGDLS, CDR2 YYNGEE. V lost 4 bases to trimming and J lost 4 bases; unmatched junction nucleotides: 12. The CDR3 length is 16 residues. The CDR3 DNA sequence: TGTGCCAGCAGCTTACGGAAAGGGACAGGAAGCTATGGCTACACCTTC. It yields the protein CASSLRKGTGSYGYTF.

This clonotype was picked up a small number of times. V and J are TRBV20-1 and TRBJ2-5; 9 nucleotides line up with TRBD1. Germline CDR1 reads DFQATT; CDR2 reads SNEGSKA (reference sequence). The CDR3 contains 13 residues. Trimming cost V 6 bases and J 5 bases; bases outside gene matches: 7. Here the CDR3 reads CSAYGQGLETQYF. In DNA, the CDR3 is TGCAGTGCGTATGGACAGGGGTTGGAGACCCAGTACTTC.

The sample holds a few counts of this clonotype. V is TRBV15 and J is TRBJ1-4, with D possibly being TRBD1 (6 bases). This CDR3 is built from 14 residues. Trimming took 1 base from V and 7 from J, leaving 10 bases between them. From germline, CDR1 is LNHNV and CDR2 YYDKDF (reference sequence). The CDR3 here is CATSRAGAREKLFF. In nucleotides, the CDR3 is TGTGCCACCAGCAGAGCAGGGGCTCGTGAAAAACTGTTTTTT.

This clonotype came up many times. This sequence joins TRBV4-2 and TRBJ2-3; 9 bases match TRBD2. The trim removed 0 bases at V and 5 bases at J, leaving 9 bases unmatched. The CDR3 is made up of 17 amino acids. Germline CDR1 reads LGHNA; CDR2 reads YNFKEQ. The CDR3 sequence: CASSQDGAGGPVDTQYF. The CDR3 DNA sequence: TGTGCCAGCAGCCAAGACGGGGCGGGGGGGCCCGTAGATACGCAGTATTTT.

There are a few counts of this clonotype. This chain links TRBV5-5 with TRBJ1-1, with D perhaps matching TRBD1 (6 bases). This CDR3 has 16 amino acids. Germline loops: CDR1 SGHKS, CDR2 YYEKEE (reference sequence). V shed 6 bases and J shed 4 bases, with 22 bases lying between them. As DNA, the CDR3 is TGTGCCAGCACCCACGTAACAGGGACACGGGGCACTGAAGCTTTCTTT. Residues: CASTHVTGTRGTEAFF.

The rearrangement links TRBV7-6 to TRBJ2-5, with D hard to call. V was cut by 5 bases and J by 5 bases, with 15 bases left in between. Germline V gene sequence: CDR1 SGHVS, CDR2 FNYEAQ. The CDR3 sequence is 14 residues long. The DNA for the CDR3 is TGTGCCAGCAGCAAGATGGCGGAGAAGGAGACCCAGTACTTC. Its translation: CASSKMAEKETQYF.

In this sample, this clonotype turned up many times. The rearrangement links TRBV29-1 to TRBJ2-5, with D uncertain. CDR1 and CDR2 (germline): SQVTM, ANQGSEA. The V end was cut by 3 bases, the J end by 0 bases, with 5 bases between. The CDR3 covers 12 residues. In DNA form, the CDR3 reads TGCAGCGTTGAGCCGTACCAAGAGACCCAGTACTTC. It codes for CSVEPYQETQYF.

This clonotype was seen ten or more times. The chain links TRBV5-1 to TRBJ1-5; D not resolved. Germline CDR1 and CDR2: SGHRS and YFSETQ. V dropped 4 bases and J dropped 2 bases, with 10 bases sitting between them. This CDR3 region has 14 residues. CDR3 in amino acids: CASSSEGGNQPQHF. The CDR3 coding sequence is TGCGCCAGCAGCAGTGAAGGAGGCAATCAGCCCCAGCATTTT.

This clonotype was seen a handful of times. The chain employs TRBV20-1 and TRBJ2-3; 7 positions match TRBD2. The CDR3 loop spans 16 amino acids. The V and J ends lost 2 bases and 0 bases, in that order; junction bases with no gene match: 8. The germline V gene has CDR1 DFQATT and CDR2 SNEGSKA (reference sequence). The DNA for the CDR3 is TGCAGTGCTAGACGATCTAGCGGTCTGAGCACAGATACGCAGTATTTT. Translated, it gives CSARRSSGLSTDTQYF.

The V and J genes are TRBV5-1 and TRBJ2-2; 11 nucleotides agree with TRBD2. The CDR3 has 16 amino acids. Trimming removed 8 bases from V and 3 bases from J; junction bases left unmatched: 9. CDR1 is SGHRS, CDR2 YFSETQ, per germline. CDR3 DNA sequence: TGCGCCAGTAACACACCGGGACTAGCGGACACCGGGGAGCTGTTTTTT. It encodes CASNTPGLADTGELFF.

This clonotype was counted a few times. A much larger clone differs by one base, so this may be a read error. This chain uses TRBV6-5 with TRBJ1-5; D may be TRBD1 (6 bases). This CDR3 is 14 amino acids long. Germline V gene lookup returns CDR1 MNHEY and CDR2 SVGAGI. In nucleotides, the CDR3 is TGTGTCAGCAGTTACTCACAGGGCGGTCAGCCCCAGCATTTT. Protein product: CVSSYSQGGQPQHF.

This clonotype was counted at least ten times. This chain connects TRBV6-5 to TRBJ2-5; 12 bases are a match to TRBD2. This CDR3 contains 15 residues. Trimming at V came to 4 bases and at J to 1 base, leaving 1 base not matched to a gene. Germline V CDR1 and CDR2: MNHEY, SVGAGI. The CDR3 region is CASSWTSGVQETQYF. CDR3 sequence (DNA): TGTGCCAGCAGTTGGACTAGCGGGGTCCAAGAGACCCAGTACTTC.

This clonotype was seen a few times. The V call is TRBV20-1, the J call TRBJ2-7; possibly TRBD1 for D (6 bases). CDR1 and CDR2 (germline): DFQATT, SNEGSKA (reference sequence). The CDR3 extends over 14 amino acids. Trimming pared 3 bases from V and 6 bases from J, leaving 18 bases between. CDR3 nucleotide sequence: TGCAGTGCTAGCAGGGACATGGCTTGGGGCGAGCAGTACTTC. Amino acids: CSASRDMAWGEQYF.